This TCR beta chain was identified during a study of cytotoxic CD8 clonotypes in ibrutinib-treated CLL. Trimming took off 6 bases at V and 4 bases at J, with 13 bases between the two ends. The CDR3 is made up of 14 amino acids. Germline CDR1 reads SGHRS; CDR2 reads YFSETQ. Profiling relied on immunoSEQ multiplex PCR, and the TCRdb table lists in-frame clones only, not all of them. The data show some 300,000 clones, with about 80% seen just once and roughly 6.3% held by the top ten. The source was PBMCs, collected before ibrutinib treatment. The sequence came from a human donor with chronic lymphocytic leukemia. The rearrangement links TRBV5-1 to TRBJ1-4; D gene ambiguous. The CDR3 sequence: CASTPGSINEKLFF. The CDR3 DNA reads TGCGCCAGCACCCCGGGGTCAATTAATGAAAAACTGTTTTTT.